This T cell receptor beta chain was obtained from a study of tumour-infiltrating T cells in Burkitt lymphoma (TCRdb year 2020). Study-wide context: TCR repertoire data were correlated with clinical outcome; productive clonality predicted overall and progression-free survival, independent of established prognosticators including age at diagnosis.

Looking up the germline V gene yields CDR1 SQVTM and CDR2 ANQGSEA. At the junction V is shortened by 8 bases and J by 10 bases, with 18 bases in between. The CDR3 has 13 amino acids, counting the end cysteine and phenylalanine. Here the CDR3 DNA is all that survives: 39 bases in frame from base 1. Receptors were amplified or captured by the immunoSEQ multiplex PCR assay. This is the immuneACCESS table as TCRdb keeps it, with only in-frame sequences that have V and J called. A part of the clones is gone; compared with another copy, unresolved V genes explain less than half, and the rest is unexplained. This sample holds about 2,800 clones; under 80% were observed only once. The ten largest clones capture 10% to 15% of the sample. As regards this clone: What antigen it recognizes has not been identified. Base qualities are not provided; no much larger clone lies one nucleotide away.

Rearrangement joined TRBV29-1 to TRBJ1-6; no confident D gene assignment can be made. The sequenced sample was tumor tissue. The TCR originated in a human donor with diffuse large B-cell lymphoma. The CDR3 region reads CSPRAGVESPLHF. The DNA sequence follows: TGCAGCCCCCGTGCTGGGGTAGAATCACCCCTCCACTTT.